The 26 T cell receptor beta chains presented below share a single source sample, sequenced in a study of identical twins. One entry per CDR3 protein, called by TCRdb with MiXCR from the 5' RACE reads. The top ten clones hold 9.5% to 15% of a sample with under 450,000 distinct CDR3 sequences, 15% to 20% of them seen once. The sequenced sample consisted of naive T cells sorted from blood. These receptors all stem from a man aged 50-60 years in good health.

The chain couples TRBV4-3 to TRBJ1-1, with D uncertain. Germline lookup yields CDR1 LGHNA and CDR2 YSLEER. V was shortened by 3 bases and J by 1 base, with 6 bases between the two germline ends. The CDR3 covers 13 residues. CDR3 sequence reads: CASSQGRNTEAFF. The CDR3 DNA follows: TGCGCCAGCAGCCAGGGCAGGAACACTGAAGCTTTCTTT.

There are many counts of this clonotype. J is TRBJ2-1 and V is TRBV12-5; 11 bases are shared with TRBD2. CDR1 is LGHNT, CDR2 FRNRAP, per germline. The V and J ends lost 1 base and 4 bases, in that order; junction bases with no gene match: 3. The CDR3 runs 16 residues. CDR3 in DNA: TGTGCTAGTGGTTTGGAGGGGACTAGCGGATACAATGAGCAGTTCTTC. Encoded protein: CASGLEGTSGYNEQFF.

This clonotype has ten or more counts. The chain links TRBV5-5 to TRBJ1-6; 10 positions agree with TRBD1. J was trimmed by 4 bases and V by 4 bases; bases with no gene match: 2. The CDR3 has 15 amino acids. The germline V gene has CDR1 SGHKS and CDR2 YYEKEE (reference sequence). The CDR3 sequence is CASSLGQGYNSPLHF. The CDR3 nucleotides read TGTGCCAGCAGCCTGGGACAGGGGTATAATTCACCCCTCCACTTT.

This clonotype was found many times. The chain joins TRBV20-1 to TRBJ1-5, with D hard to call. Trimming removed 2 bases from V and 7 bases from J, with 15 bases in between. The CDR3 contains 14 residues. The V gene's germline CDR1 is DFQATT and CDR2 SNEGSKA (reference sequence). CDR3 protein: CSARRGLSAQPQHF. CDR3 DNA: TGCAGTGCTAGACGTGGGTTGAGTGCGCAGCCCCAGCATTTT.

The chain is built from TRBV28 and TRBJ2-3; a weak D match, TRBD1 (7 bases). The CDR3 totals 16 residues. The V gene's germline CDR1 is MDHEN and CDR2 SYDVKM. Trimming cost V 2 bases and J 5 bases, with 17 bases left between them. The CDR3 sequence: CASSLTGEGTEDTQYF. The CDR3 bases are TGTGCCAGCAGTTTAACGGGAGAGGGGACAGAAGATACGCAGTATTTT.

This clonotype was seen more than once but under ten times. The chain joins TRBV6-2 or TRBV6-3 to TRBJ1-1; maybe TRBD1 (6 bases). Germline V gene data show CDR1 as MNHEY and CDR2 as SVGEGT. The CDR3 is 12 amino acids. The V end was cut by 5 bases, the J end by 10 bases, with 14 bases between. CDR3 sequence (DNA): TGTGCCAGCAGTCCTGACAGGCTAGCAGCTTTCTTT. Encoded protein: CASSPDRLAAFF.

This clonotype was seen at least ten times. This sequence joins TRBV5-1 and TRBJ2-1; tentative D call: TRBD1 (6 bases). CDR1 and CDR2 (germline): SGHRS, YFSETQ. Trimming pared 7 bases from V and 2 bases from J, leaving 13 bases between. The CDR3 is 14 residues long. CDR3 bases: TGCGCCAGCCAACAGGGTCTAACCTACAATGAGCAGTTCTTC. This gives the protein CASQQGLTYNEQFF. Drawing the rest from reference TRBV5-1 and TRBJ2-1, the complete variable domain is KAGVTQTPRYLIKTRGQQVTLSCSPISGHRSVSWYQQTPGQGLQFLFEYFSETQRNKGNFPGRFSGRQFSNSRSEMNVSTLELGDSALYLCASQQGLTYNEQFFGPGTRLTVL.

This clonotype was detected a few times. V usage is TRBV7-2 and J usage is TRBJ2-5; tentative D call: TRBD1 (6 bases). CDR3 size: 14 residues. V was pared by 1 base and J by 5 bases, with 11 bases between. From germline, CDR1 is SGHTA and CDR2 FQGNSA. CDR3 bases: TGTGCCAGCAGCTTAGTGGGGGCGCGGGAGACCCAGTACTTC. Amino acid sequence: CASSLVGARETQYF.

CDR3 protein: CASSYSRGRKRGDGNQPQHF. The CDR3 DNA follows: TGTGCCAGCAGTTACTCAAGAGGTAGGAAGAGGGGCGATGGCAATCAGCCCCAGCATTTT. The gene calls are TRBV6-2 or TRBV6-3 and TRBJ1-5; a weak D match, TRBD1 (5 bases). CDR3 length equals 20 residues. V was shortened by 0 bases and J by 2 bases, with 23 bases between the two germline ends. Germline V gene lookup returns CDR1 MNHEY and CDR2 SVGEGT.

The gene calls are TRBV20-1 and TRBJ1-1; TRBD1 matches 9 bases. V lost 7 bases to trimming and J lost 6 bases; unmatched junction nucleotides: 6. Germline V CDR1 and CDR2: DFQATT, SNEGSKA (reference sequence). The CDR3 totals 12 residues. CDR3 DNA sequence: TGCAGTGGTAGGGACAGGGTCTCTGAAGCTTTCTTT. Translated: CSGRDRVSEAFF.

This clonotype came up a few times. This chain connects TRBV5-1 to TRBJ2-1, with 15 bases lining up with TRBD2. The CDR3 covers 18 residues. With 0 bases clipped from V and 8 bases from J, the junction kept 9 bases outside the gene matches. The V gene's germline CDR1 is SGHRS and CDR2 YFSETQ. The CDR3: CASSLARTSGGAADEQFF. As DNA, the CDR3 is TGCGCCAGCAGCTTGGCCCGGACTAGCGGGGGGGCCGCCGATGAGCAGTTCTTC.

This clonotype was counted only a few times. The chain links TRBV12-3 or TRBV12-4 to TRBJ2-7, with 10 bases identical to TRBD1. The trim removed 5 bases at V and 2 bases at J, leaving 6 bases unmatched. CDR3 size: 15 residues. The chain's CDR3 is CASSPGQGSPYEQYF. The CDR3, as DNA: TGTGCCAGCAGTCCGGGACAGGGGTCTCCCTACGAGCAGTACTTC.

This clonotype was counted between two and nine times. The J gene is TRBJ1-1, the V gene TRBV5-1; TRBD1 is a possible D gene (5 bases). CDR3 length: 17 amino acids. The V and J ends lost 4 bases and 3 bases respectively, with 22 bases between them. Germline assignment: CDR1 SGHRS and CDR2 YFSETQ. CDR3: CASSAGLLLGGDTEAFF. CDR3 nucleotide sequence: TGCGCCAGCAGCGCGGGACTTTTACTGGGAGGTGACACTGAAGCTTTCTTT.

In DNA, the CDR3 is TGCAGTGCTAGCGGTGGCGGGGCGGGGACTGAAGCTTTCTTT. Translation gives CSASGGGAGTEAFF. The chain has TRBV20-1 and TRBJ1-1, with D perhaps matching TRBD1 (5 bases). The CDR3 contains 14 residues. The germline CDR1 and CDR2 sequences are DFQATT and SNEGSKA (reference sequence). Trimming shortened V by 3 bases and J by 5 bases, and 16 bases separated the two germline ends.

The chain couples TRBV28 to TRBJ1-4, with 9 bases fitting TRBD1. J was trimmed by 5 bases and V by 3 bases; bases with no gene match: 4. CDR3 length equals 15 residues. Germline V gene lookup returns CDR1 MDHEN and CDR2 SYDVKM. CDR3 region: CASSFPGTGNEKLFF. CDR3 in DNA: TGTGCCAGCAGTTTCCCCGGGACAGGGAATGAAAAACTGTTTTTT.

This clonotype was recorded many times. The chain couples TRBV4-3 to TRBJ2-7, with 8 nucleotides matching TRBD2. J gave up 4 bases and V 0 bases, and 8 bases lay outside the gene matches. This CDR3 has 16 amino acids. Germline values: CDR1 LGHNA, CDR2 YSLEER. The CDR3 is CASSQDLRSGSYEQYF. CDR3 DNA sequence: TGCGCCAGCAGCCAAGATCTTAGGAGCGGGAGTTACGAGCAGTACTTC.

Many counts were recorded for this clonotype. As DNA, the CDR3 is TGTGCCAGCATGCGTGGGGTCGTCACTGAAGCTTTCTTT. Translation gives CASMRGVVTEAFF. The chain uses TRBV6-6 and TRBJ1-1; no firm D call. From germline, CDR1 is MNHNY and CDR2 SVGAGI (reference sequence). V was clipped by 7 bases and J by 4 bases, with 13 bases between them. The CDR3 consists of 13 residues.

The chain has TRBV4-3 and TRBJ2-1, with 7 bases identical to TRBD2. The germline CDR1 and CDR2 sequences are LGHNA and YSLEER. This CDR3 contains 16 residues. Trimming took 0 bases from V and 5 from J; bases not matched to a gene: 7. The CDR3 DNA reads TGCGCCAGCAGCCAAGATTATGGGACTACCAACAATGAGCAGTTCTTC. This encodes CASSQDYGTTNNEQFF.

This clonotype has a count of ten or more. The CDR3 protein is CASSSTRQDYGYTF. CDR3 sequence (DNA): TGTGCCAGCAGCTCCACACGACAGGACTATGGCTACACCTTC. The genes are TRBV7-9 and TRBJ1-2, with D maybe TRBD1 (6 bases). The CDR3 loop spans 14 amino acids. The germline V gene has CDR1 SEHNR and CDR2 FQNEAQ (reference sequence). V was clipped by 4 bases and J by 3 bases, with 12 bases between them.

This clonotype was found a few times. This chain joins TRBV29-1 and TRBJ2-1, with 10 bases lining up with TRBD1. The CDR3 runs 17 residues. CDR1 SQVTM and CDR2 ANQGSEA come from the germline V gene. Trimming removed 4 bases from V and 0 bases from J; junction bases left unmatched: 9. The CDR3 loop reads CSVAGQGIASSYNEQFF. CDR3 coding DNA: TGCAGCGTTGCGGGACAGGGGATAGCAAGCTCCTACAATGAGCAGTTCTTC.

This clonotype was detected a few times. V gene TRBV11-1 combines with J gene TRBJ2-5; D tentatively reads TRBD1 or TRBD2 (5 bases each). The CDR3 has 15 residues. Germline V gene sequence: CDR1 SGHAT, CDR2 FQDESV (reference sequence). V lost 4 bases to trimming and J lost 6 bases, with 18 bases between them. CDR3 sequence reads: CASSSGTDGAKTQYF. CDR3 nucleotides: TGTGCCAGCAGCTCCGGGACGGACGGTGCCAAGACCCAGTACTTC.

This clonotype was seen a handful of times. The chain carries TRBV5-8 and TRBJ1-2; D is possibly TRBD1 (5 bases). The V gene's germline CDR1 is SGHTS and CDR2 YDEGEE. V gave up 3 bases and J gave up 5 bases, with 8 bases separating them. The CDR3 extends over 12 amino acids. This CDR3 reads CASSSGTYGYTF. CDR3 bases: TGTGCCAGCAGCTCGGGGACGTATGGCTACACCTTC.

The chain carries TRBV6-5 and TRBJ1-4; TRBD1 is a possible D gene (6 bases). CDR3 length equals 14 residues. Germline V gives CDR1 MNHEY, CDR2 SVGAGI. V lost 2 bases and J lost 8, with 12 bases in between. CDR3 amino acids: CASSYAEGVEKLFF. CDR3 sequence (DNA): TGTGCCAGCAGTTACGCCGAGGGGGTAGAAAAACTGTTTTTT.

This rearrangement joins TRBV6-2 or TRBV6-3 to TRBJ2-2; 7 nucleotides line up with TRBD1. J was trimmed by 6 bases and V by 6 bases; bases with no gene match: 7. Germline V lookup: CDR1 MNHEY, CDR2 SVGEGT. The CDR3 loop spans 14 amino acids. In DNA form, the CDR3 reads TGTGCCAGCAGCCAGGGGGTAGAGGCCGGGGAGCTGTTTTTT. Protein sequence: CASSQGVEAGELFF.

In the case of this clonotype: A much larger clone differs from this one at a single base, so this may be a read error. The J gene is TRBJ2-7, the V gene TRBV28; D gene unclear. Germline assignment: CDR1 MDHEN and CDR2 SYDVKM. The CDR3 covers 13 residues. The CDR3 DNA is TGTGCCATCAGTTCCCCGCTGGTCCGGAGTCAGTACTTC. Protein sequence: CAISSPLVRSQYF.

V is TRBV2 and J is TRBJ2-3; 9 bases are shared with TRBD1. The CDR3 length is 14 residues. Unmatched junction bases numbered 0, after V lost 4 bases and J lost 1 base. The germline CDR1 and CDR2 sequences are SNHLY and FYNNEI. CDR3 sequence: CASSGDRGTDTQYF. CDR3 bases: TGTGCCAGCAGTGGGGACAGGGGCACAGATACGCAGTATTTT.